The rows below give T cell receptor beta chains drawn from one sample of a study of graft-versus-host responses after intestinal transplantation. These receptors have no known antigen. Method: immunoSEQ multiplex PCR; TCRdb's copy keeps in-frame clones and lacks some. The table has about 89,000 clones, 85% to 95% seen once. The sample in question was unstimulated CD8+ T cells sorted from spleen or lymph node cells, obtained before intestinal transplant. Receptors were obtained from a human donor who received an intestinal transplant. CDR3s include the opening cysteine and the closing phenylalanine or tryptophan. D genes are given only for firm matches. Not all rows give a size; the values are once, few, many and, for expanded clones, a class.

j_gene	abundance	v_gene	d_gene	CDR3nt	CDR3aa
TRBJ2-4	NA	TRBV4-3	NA	TGCGCCAGCAGCCAAGACAGGGTGCCAATAAACATTCAGTACTTC	CASSQDRVPINIQYF
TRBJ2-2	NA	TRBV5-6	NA	TGTGCCAGCAGCTTGCTCAGGGCGGCCACCCGGGAGCTGTTTTTT	CASSLLRAATRELFF
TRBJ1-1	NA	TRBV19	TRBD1	TGTGCCAGTAGTTCGGACAGGGGGCGTCCTAATGAAGCTTTCTTT	CASSSDRGRPNEAFF
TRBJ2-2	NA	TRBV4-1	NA	TGCGCCAGCAGCCAAGACGGGGGGGAGCTGTTTTTT	CASSQDGGELFF
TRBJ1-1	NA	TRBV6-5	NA	TGTGCCAGCAGTTACGGAGACGGGTTGGACACTGAAGCTTTCTTT	CASSYGDGLDTEAFF
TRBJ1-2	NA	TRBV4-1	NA	TGCGCCAGCAGCCAGGGACACAACTATGGCTACACCTTC	CASSQGHNYGYTF
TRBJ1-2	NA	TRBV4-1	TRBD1	TGCGCCAGCAGCCAAGAAGGGACAGGAGGACATGGCTACACCTTC	CASSQEGTGGHGYTF
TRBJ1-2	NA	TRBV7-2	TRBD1	TGTGCCAGTTACGGGACAGGGACCTATGGCTACACCTTC	CASYGTGTYGYTF
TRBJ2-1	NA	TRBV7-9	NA	TGTGCCAGCAGCTATGGCCCGATGGATGAGCAGTTCTTC	CASSYGPMDEQFF
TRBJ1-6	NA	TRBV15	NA	TGTGCCACCAGTCTCGACGGGTTTAATTCACCCCTCCACTTT	CATSLDGFNSPLHF
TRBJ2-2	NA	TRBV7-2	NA	TGTGCCAGCAGCTTGCCGGGGTGGGAGGAGCTGTTTTTT	CASSLPGWEELFF
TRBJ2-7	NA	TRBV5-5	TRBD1	TGTGCCAGCAGCTTGAAACAGGGGGCTACCTACGAGCAGTACTTC	CASSLKQGATYEQYF
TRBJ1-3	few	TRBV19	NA	TGTGCCAGTAGGACAGCGGGGTCCCTTGGAAACACCATATATTTT	CASRTAGSLGNTIYF
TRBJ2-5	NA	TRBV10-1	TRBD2	TGCGCCAGCAGGACCCGGACTAGCGGGGGGGCAGAAGAGACCCAGTACTTC	CASRTRTSGGAEETQYF
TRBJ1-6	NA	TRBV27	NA	TGTGCCAGCAGCCTTCCAGGGGAGGGTTCACCCCTCCACTTT	CASSLPGEGSPLHF
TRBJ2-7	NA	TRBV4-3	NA	TGCGCCAGCAGCCAAGCTAGAGGCTACGAGCAGTACTTC	CASSQARGYEQYF
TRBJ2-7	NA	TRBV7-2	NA	TGTGCCAGCAGCTCCGGGGTCTCCTACGAGCAGTACTTC	CASSSGVSYEQYF
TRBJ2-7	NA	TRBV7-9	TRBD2	TGTGCCGGCAGCCATCGGGTCGGGAGGGGGGCGATGGTCTACGAGCAGTACTTC	CAGSHRVGRGAMVYEQYF
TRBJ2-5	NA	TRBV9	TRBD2	TGTGCCAGCAGCGTAACTAGCGGAATGCAAGAGACCCAGTACTTC	CASSVTSGMQETQYF
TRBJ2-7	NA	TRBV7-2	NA	TGTGCCAGCAGCTTGCTACAGGGTTACGAGCAGTACTTC	CASSLLQGYEQYF
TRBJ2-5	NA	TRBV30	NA	TGTGCCTGGAGTGATAACCCAGGTGTCCAAGAGACCCAGTACTTC	CAWSDNPGVQETQYF
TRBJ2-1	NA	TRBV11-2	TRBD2	TGTGCCAGCAGCTTAAATCGGGGGAGGGCTGGGAATGAGCAGTTCTTC	CASSLNRGRAGNEQFF
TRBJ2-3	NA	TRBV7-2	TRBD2	TGTGCCAGCAGCTTGGGCGGGGGGGTAGATACGCAGTATTTT	CASSLGGGVDTQYF
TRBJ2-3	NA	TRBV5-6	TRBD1	TGTGCCAGCAGCCCCGGGACAGAGCAAAGCACAGATACGCAGTATTTT	CASSPGTEQSTDTQYF
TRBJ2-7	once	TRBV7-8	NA	TGTGCCAGCAGCTTAGAAACCGGGACTTCCTACGAGCAGTACTTC	CASSLETGTSYEQYF
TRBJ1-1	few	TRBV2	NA	TGTGCCAGCAGTGACGGAGCTTTCTTT	CASSDGAFF
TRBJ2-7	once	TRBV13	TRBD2	TGTGCCAGCAGCTTATCAGGGACTACTTTCGAGCAGTACTTC	CASSLSGTTFEQYF
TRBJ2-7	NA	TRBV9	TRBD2	TGTGCCAGCAGCGTAGGACGGGGGGGCCAGAGCTCCTACGAGCAGTACTTC	CASSVGRGGQSSYEQYF
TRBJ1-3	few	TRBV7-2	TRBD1	TGTGCCAGCAGGGGGGACAGCTCTGGAAACACCATATATTTT	CASRGDSSGNTIYF
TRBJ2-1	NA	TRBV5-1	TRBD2	TGCGCCAGCAGCTTGGTGCCAGCGGGGGGCGTCAATGAGCAGTTCTTC	CASSLVPAGGVNEQFF
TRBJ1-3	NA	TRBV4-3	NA	TGCGCCAGCAGCCAACGGATTACAGGGACTGGAAACACCATATATTTT	CASSQRITGTGNTIYF
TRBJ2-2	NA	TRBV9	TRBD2	TGTGCCAGCAGCCTCCCTGGAGCTAGCGGAACGAACACCGGGGAGCTGTTTTTT	CASSLPGASGTNTGELFF
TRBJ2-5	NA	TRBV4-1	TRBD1	TGCGCCAGCAGCCAGGGACAGCAGTACCAAGAGACCCAGTACTTC	CASSQGQQYQETQYF
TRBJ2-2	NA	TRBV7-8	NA	TGTGCCAGCAGCTTAGCGAGGAACACCGGGGAGCTGTTTTTT	CASSLARNTGELFF
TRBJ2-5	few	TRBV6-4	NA	TGTGCCAGCAGTGAATCGGGGGACCTTGGTGAGACCCAGTACTTC	CASSESGDLGETQYF
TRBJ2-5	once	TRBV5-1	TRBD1	TGCGCCAGCAGCTATCCCCGGGACAGGCCAGGGGCCCAAGAGACCCAGTACTTC	CASSYPRDRPGAQETQYF
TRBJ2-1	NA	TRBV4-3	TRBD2	TGCGCCAGCAGCCAAGATGGCGGGGGGGTATACAATGAGCAGTTCTTC	CASSQDGGGVYNEQFF
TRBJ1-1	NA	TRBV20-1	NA	TGCAGTGCTAGAGTCGGGACTGAAGCTTTCTTT	CSARVGTEAFF
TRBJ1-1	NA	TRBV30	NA	TGTGCCTTATACAGGGTCGGTGAAGCTTTCTTT	CALYRVGEAFF
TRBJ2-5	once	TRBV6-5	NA	TGTGCCAGCAGCCCGACATTGTACCAAGAGACCCAGTACTTC	CASSPTLYQETQYF
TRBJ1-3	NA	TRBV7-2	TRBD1	TGTGCCAGCACCACAGGGACAGGCGCTGGAAACACCATATATTTT	CASTTGTGAGNTIYF